These 13 T cell receptor beta chains originate from one sample sequenced in a study of T cell responses to AZD1222 COVID-19 vaccine. TCRdb keeps only in-frame clones here, not all; method: immunoSEQ multiplex PCR. The sample has some 90,000 clones, around 90% seen once. Sequenced here: peripheral blood, sampled on day 0 of AZD1222 vaccination. The receptors stem from an adult in good health.

This chain links TRBV7-9 with TRBJ2-7, with D hard to call. The ends were cut back, 0 bases at V and 7 bases at J, with 4 bases in the middle. The CDR3 extends over 11 amino acids. Germline V gene lookup returns CDR1 SEHNR and CDR2 FQNEAQ (reference sequence). CDR3 sequence (DNA): TGTGCCAGCAGCTTAGCGGGTGAGCAGTACTTC. It codes for CASSLAGEQYF.

V is TRBV27 and J is TRBJ1-1, with unresolved D. This CDR3 contains 11 residues. Germline CDR1 MNHEY, CDR2 SMNVEV (reference sequence). Trimming removed 8 bases from V and 2 bases from J, with 6 bases in between. DNA of the CDR3: TGTGCCAGCGTACTAAACACTGAAGCTTTCTTT. Translated, it gives CASVLNTEAFF.

The chain combines TRBV6-5 with TRBJ1-1, with D tentatively TRBD1 (6 bases). Trimming removed 6 bases at V and 2 bases at J, with 13 bases between. The CDR3 totals 14 residues. In germline, CDR1 is MNHEY, CDR2 SVGAGI. The CDR3 is CASSPGQENTEAFF. In DNA, the CDR3 is TGTGCCAGCAGCCCGGGACAAGAAAACACTGAAGCTTTCTTT.

This chain connects TRBV29-1 to TRBJ1-4; D uncertain. CDR1 SQVTM and CDR2 ANQGSEA come from the germline V gene. This CDR3 contains 11 residues. V lost 5 bases to trimming and J lost 7 bases, with 8 bases between them. The CDR3 protein is CSVQDFEKLFF. CDR3 nucleotide sequence: TGCAGCGTTCAGGACTTTGAAAAACTGTTTTTT.

The V call is TRBV7-9, the J call TRBJ2-1; D remains unclear. Germline CDR1 and CDR2: SEHNR and FQNEAQ (reference sequence). The CDR3 contains 16 residues. V was trimmed by 3 bases and J by 0 bases, leaving 12 bases between them. In DNA form, the CDR3 reads TGTGCCAGCAGCTTTTCAGGCCGTAGCTCCTACAATGAGCAGTTCTTC. The encoded protein is CASSFSGRSSYNEQFF.

The V gene is TRBV3-1 (or the pseudogene TRBV3-2), the J gene TRBJ2-7; maybe TRBD2 (6 bases). This CDR3 spans 14 amino acids. The V end lost 1 base, the J end lost 6 bases, and 13 bases lay between the germline ends. Germline-derived CDR1 and CDR2 are LGHDT and YNNKEL (reference sequence). The CDR3 reads CASSQAELAGEQYF. Here the CDR3 DNA reads TGTGCCAGCAGCCAAGCCGAACTAGCTGGCGAGCAGTACTTC.

In its sample, this clone was seen a few times. The chain carries TRBV6-2 or TRBV6-3 and TRBJ1-3, with a possible D match to TRBD1 (5 bases). Trimming stripped 5 bases from V and 8 bases from J, with 10 bases between. Germline CDR1 and CDR2: MNHEY and SVGEGT. The CDR3 consists of 12 residues. In nucleotides, the CDR3 is TGTGCCAGCAGTCCGACAGAGGACACCATATATTTT. Its translation: CASSPTEDTIYF.

This clone occurred a few times. The chain combines TRBV6-5 with TRBJ1-1; no clear D. Germline loops: CDR1 MNHEY, CDR2 SVGAGI. The V gene lost 8 bases and the J gene lost 1 base, with 11 bases spanning the gap. The CDR3 spans 13 residues. CDR3 sequence reads: CASRVMGNTEAFF. CDR3 nucleotides: TGTGCCAGCCGGGTCATGGGGAACACTGAAGCTTTCTTT.

The chain employs TRBV4-2 and TRBJ2-7; maybe TRBD2 (6 bases). The CDR3 is 13 residues long. The germline V gene encodes CDR1 LGHNA and CDR2 YNFKEQ. Trimming shortened V by 4 bases and J by 7 bases, and 14 bases separated the two germline ends. The CDR3, as DNA: TGTGCCAGCAGCCCTCGACTAGAGGGGGAGCAGTACTTC. It yields the protein CASSPRLEGEQYF.

This chain links TRBV3-1 (or the pseudogene TRBV3-2) with TRBJ2-7, with 7 bases lining up with TRBD2. Trimming cost V 0 bases and J 2 bases; bases outside gene matches: 4. This CDR3 has 15 amino acids. Germline loops: CDR1 LGHDT, CDR2 YNNKEL (reference sequence). The CDR3 sequence is CASSQDASGTYEQYF. CDR3 DNA: TGTGCCAGCAGCCAAGATGCTAGCGGAACCTACGAGCAGTACTTC.

V gene TRBV9 combines with J gene TRBJ2-7; 11 nucleotides align to TRBD1. CDR3 size: 15 residues. V shed 1 base, J shed 5 bases, and the junction held 5 bases outside the gene matches. Germline-derived CDR1 and CDR2 are SGDLS and YYNGEE. In DNA, the CDR3 is TGTGCCAGCAGCGTAAGCGGACAGGGGGCGAACGAGCAGTACTTC. Translation: CASSVSGQGANEQYF.

V gene TRBV19 combines with J gene TRBJ1-1; D remains ambiguous. Germline CDR1 and CDR2: LNHDA and SQIVND (reference sequence). Trimming cost V 3 bases and J 3 bases, with 11 bases left between them. The CDR3 is made up of 14 amino acids. The CDR3 nucleotides are TGTGCCAGTAGTATGACGGGCCCGTACACTGAAGCTTTCTTT. It is translated as CASSMTGPYTEAFF.

V gene TRBV6-5 combines with J gene TRBJ2-2; tentatively, D is TRBD1 (5 bases). Per germline, CDR1 MNHEY and CDR2 SVGAGI. Trimming shortened V by 6 bases and J by 1 base, and 9 bases separated the two germline ends. The length of the CDR3 is 14 residues. CDR3: CASRAGQNTGELFF. In nucleotides, the CDR3 is TGTGCCAGCAGGGCAGGACAGAACACCGGGGAGCTGTTTTTT.